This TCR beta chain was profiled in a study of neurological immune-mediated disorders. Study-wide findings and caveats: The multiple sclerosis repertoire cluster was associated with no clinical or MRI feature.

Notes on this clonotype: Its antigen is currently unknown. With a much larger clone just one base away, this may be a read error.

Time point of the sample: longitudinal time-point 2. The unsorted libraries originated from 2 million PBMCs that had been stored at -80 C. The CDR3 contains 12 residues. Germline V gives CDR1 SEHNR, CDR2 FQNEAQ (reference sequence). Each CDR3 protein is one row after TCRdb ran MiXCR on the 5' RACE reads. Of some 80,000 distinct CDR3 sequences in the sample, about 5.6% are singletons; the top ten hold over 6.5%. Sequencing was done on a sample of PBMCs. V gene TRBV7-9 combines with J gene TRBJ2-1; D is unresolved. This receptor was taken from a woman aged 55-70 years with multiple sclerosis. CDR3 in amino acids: CANSLSDGEQFF. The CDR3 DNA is TGTGCCAACAGCTTATCGGATGGTGAGCAGTTCTTC. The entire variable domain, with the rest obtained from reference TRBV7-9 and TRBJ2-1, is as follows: DTGVSQNPRHKITKRGQNVTFRCDPISEHNRLYWYRQTLGQGPEFLTYFQNEAQLEKSRLLSDRFSAERPKGSFSTLEIQRTEQGDSAMYLCANSLSDGEQFFGPGTRLTVL.